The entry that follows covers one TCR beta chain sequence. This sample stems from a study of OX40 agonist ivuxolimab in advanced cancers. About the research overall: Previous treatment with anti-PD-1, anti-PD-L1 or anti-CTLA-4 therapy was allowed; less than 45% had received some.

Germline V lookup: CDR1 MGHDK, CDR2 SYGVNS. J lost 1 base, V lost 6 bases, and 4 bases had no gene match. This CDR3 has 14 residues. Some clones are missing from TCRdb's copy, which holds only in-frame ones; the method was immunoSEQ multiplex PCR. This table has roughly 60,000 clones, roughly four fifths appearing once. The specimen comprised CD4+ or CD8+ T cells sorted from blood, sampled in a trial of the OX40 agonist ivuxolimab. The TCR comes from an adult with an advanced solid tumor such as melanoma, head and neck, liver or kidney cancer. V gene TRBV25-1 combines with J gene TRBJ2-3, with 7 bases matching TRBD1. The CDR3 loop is CASSVTGGTDTQYF. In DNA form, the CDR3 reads TGTGCCAGCAGCGTTACAGGGGGCACAGATACGCAGTATTTT.